The rows below give T cell receptor beta chains drawn from one sample of a study of cytomegalovirus exposure and HLA in healthy donors. TCRdb's table, derived via immunoSEQ multiplex PCR, lists solely in-frame clones and lacks some. This sample yields some 240,000 clones, of which over 75% are seen a single time; about 2% belongs to the top ten. Source material: PBMCs. The receptors originated from a young woman in good health and CMV-seropositive. CDR3s leave out the opening cysteine and the closing phenylalanine or tryptophan. The order of the fields is CDR3 protein, J gene, V gene.

CDR3: ASRYEKLF; J: TRBJ1-4; V: TRBV6-5
CDR3: ASSSPQGHQPQH; J: TRBJ1-5; V: TRBV28
CDR3: ASSSAGTGEKLF; J: TRBJ1-4; V: TRBV27
CDR3: ASSVVFALESNEQF; J: TRBJ2-1; V: TRBV19
CDR3: ASKQGTDGYT; J: TRBJ1-2; V: TRBV6-5
CDR3: ASSSTTRGREPNQPQH; J: TRBJ1-5; V: TRBV7-3
CDR3: ASKLGQGAETQY; J: TRBJ2-5; V: TRBV27
CDR3: ASSPFIPRDRERTEAF; J: TRBJ1-1; V: TRBV27
CDR3: ASSLMQGPNTGELF; J: TRBJ2-2; V: TRBV5-1
CDR3: ASSLHRDTGRPPQH; J: TRBJ1-5; V: TRBV7-8
CDR3: ASSPKEGGF; J: TRBJ2-1; V: TRBV4-1
CDR3: ASTAWEVNTEAF; J: TRBJ1-1; V: TRBV19
CDR3: ASTKLAGGSPGDEQY; J: TRBJ2-7; V: TRBV27
CDR3: ASTTGTSGYNEQF; J: TRBJ2-1; V: TRBV27
CDR3: ASSRYNEQF; J: TRBJ2-1; V: TRBV28
CDR3: ASKASGNEQF; J: TRBJ2-1; V: TRBV2
CDR3: ASSSGTLNEQF; J: TRBJ2-1; V: TRBV2
CDR3: ASSLEGPLH; J: TRBJ2-7; V: TRBV7-6
CDR3: ASSPITGTARDIQY; J: TRBJ2-4; V: TRBV6-6
CDR3: ASSESETGTYEQY; J: TRBJ2-7; V: TRBV10-1
CDR3: ASSESSSESSYEQY; J: TRBJ2-7; V: TRBV6-1
CDR3: ASSPGGVYEQY; J: TRBJ2-7; V: TRBV19
CDR3: ASSPLRDSGGQY; J: TRBJ2-7; V: TRBV27
CDR3: ASSVEGRGPRKLF; J: TRBJ1-4; V: TRBV9
CDR3: ASSVVPGGGTEAF; J: TRBJ1-1; V: TRBV9
CDR3: ASSLGIRRRYGYT; J: TRBJ1-2; V: TRBV4-1
CDR3: SVARQGMQF; J: TRBJ2-1; V: TRBV29-1
CDR3: ASSEAPGTSGTGTPYEQY; J: TRBJ2-7; V: TRBV6-1
CDR3: ASSLWAGVAQPQH; J: TRBJ1-5; V: TRBV5-5
CDR3: ASRAVGPGNTIY; J: TRBJ1-3; V: TRBV6-1
CDR3: ASSYDLGLSNEQF; J: TRBJ2-1; V: TRBV5-6
CDR3: ASSPPASGGIAAQY; J: TRBJ2-7; V: TRBV9
CDR3: ASSGGTGYNEQF; J: TRBJ2-1; V: TRBV5-1
CDR3: ASSPGLGNPNEQF; J: TRBJ2-1; V: TRBV7-3
CDR3: SVEYSNTEAF; J: TRBJ1-1; V: TRBV29-1
CDR3: ASSGGGWFPHNEQF; J: TRBJ2-1; V: TRBV2
CDR3: ASSRGLAGQETQY; J: TRBJ2-5; V: TRBV14
CDR3: ASSDGLAGYNEQF; J: TRBJ2-1; V: TRBV6-1
CDR3: ASSLAGAGNEQF; J: TRBJ2-1; V: TRBV6-5
CDR3: AWSVPRGVQPQH; J: TRBJ1-5; V: TRBV30
CDR3: SVPVPASNYGYT; J: TRBJ1-2; V: TRBV29-1
CDR3: ASSTAGEALTQY; J: TRBJ2-3; V: TRBV19
CDR3: ASGYSGRAAGELF; J: TRBJ2-2; V: TRBV27